Listed here are 30 T cell receptor beta chains from one sample, sequenced in a study of shared clonotypes between healthy human individuals. The repertoire was sequenced with immunoSEQ multiplex PCR; TCRdb's copy has only in-frame clones and lacks some. The sample yields around 1.6 million clones, 95% to 99% seen once. Sequencing input: naive CD4+ T cells sorted from blood. Subset of the sample: CD45RA+ positively selected. The receptors come from a man aged 30 to 39 in good health.

The chain recombines TRBV11-2 with TRBJ2-7; D is perhaps TRBD1 (5 bases). CDR3 length: 15 residues. V lost 1 base and J lost 2, with 12 bases in between. Germline assignment: CDR1 SGHAT and CDR2 FQNNGV. CDR3 DNA: TGTGCCAGCAGCTTAGTATTTCAGGGTACCTACGAGCAGTACTTC. It is translated as CASSLVFQGTYEQYF.

V usage is TRBV11-2 and J usage is TRBJ2-1; 7 nucleotides align to TRBD2. Unmatched junction bases numbered 2, after V lost 5 bases and J lost 10 bases. There are 11 residues in the CDR3. Germline V gene sequence: CDR1 SGHAT, CDR2 FQNNGV. The CDR3 DNA sequence: TGTGCCAGCAGCCTCGGGAGGGAGCAGTTCTTC. The encoded protein is CASSLGREQFF.

This sequence joins TRBV28 and TRBJ2-7, with D hard to call. V gave up 6 bases and J gave up 5 bases, with 17 bases separating them. CDR1 is MDHEN and CDR2 is SYDVKM in the germline V gene. The CDR3 spans 14 residues. CDR3 sequence (DNA): TGTGCCAGCAGATCTTACCCACTGGGAAACGAGCAGTACTTC. Its protein product is CASRSYPLGNEQYF.

The chain combines TRBV15 with TRBJ2-3, with 11 positions matching TRBD2. Germline CDR1 is LNHNV and CDR2 is YYDKDF (reference sequence). J gave up 2 bases and V 1 base, and 5 bases lay outside the gene matches. The CDR3 is made up of 17 amino acids. CDR3 sequence reads: CATSRGGTSGATDTQYF. Here the CDR3 DNA reads TGTGCCACCAGCAGAGGGGGGACTAGCGGAGCCACAGATACGCAGTATTTT. The variable domain in full, completed from reference TRBV15 and TRBJ2-3, reads DAMVIQNPRYQVTQFGKPVTLSCSQTLNHNVMYWYQQKSSQAPKLLFHYYDKDFNNEADTPDNFQSRRPNTSFCFLDIRSPGLGDTAMYLCATSRGGTSGATDTQYFGPGTRLTVL.

This sequence joins TRBV7-9 and TRBJ2-7; D is unresolved. CDR1 is SEHNR, CDR2 FQNEAQ, per germline (reference sequence). This CDR3 has 14 residues. Trimming cost V 1 base and J 1 base, with 8 bases left between them. The DNA of the CDR3 is TGTGCCAGCAGCTTAGAGGAGTGGTCCTACGAGCAGTACTTC. Translated: CASSLEEWSYEQYF.

The sample holds one count of this clone. The rearrangement joins TRBV19 to TRBJ2-2; no firm D call. The V gene lost 3 bases and the J gene lost 5 bases, with 7 bases spanning the gap. Germline CDR1 and CDR2: LNHDA and SQIVND (reference sequence). The CDR3 has 13 residues. CDR3 region: CASSMVKTGELFF. CDR3 in DNA: TGTGCCAGTAGTATGGTAAAAACCGGGGAGCTGTTTTTT.

The CDR3 nucleotides read TGTGCCAGCAGTTTAACCCTACTAGCGGGAGTACGAGACGAGCAGTACTTC. This translates into CASSLTLLAGVRDEQYF. This chain uses TRBV28 with TRBJ2-7; 11 bases are a match to TRBD2. CDR1 is MDHEN and CDR2 is SYDVKM in the germline V gene. J gave up 5 bases and V 2 bases, and 11 bases lay outside the gene matches. CDR3 length equals 17 residues.

This chain joins TRBV9 and TRBJ2-7, with D possibly matching TRBD2 (5 bases). V was shortened by 0 bases and J by 3 bases, with 13 bases between the two germline ends. The CDR3 contains 15 residues. Looked up from germline, CDR1 is SGDLS and CDR2 is YYNGEE. CDR3 sequence: CASSVAGRADYEQYF. CDR3 nucleotide sequence: TGTGCCAGCAGCGTAGCCGGGCGGGCGGACTACGAGCAGTACTTC.

The chain links TRBV11-3 to TRBJ2-2; D is undetermined. CDR1 is SGHNT, CDR2 YENEEA, per germline. V was pared by 4 bases and J by 3 bases, with 6 bases between. CDR3 size: 13 residues. This chain's CDR3 is CASSSPDTGELFF. In DNA, the CDR3 is TGTGCCAGCAGCTCCCCCGACACCGGGGAGCTGTTTTTT.

This clone was observed once. The V call is TRBV18, the J call TRBJ2-7; 11 bases map to TRBD2. This CDR3 is 14 amino acids long. The ends lost 3 bases at V and 4 bases at J; junction bases unmatched: 2. Looked up from germline, CDR1 is KGHSH and CDR2 is LQKENI. The chain's CDR3 is CASSPTSGIYEQYF. The DNA of the CDR3 is TGTGCCAGCTCACCGACTAGCGGGATATACGAGCAGTACTTC.

This clone was picked up one time. The chain uses TRBV9 and TRBJ1-1; 11 nucleotides agree with TRBD1. The V gene end was trimmed by 3 bases and the J gene end by 11 bases; junction bases not matched to a gene: 9. Germline V gene sequence: CDR1 SGDLS, CDR2 YYNGEE. The CDR3 contains 14 residues. CDR3 residues: CASSERDRGFVAFF. CDR3 in DNA: TGTGCCAGCAGCGAACGGGACAGGGGGTTCGTGGCTTTCTTT.

The chain is built from TRBV18 and TRBJ2-1; 11 nucleotides line up with TRBD2. Trimming removed 4 bases from V and 5 bases from J; junction bases left unmatched: 7. Germline CDR1 is KGHSH and CDR2 is LQKENI. This CDR3 has 16 amino acids. CDR3 sequence reads: CASSQLAGVSNNEQFF. For the CDR3, the DNA is TGTGCCAGCTCACAACTAGCGGGAGTTTCAAACAATGAGCAGTTCTTC.

The V and J genes are TRBV4-3 and TRBJ1-2, with TRBD1 as a possible D gene (5 bases). CDR1 and CDR2 (germline): LGHNA, YSLEER. Trimming removed 2 bases from V and 5 bases from J, with 15 bases in between. The CDR3 sequence is 15 residues long. CDR3 in DNA: TGCGCCAGCAGCCAACGGGACGGAGAACCTTATGGCTACACCTTC. Its translation: CASSQRDGEPYGYTF.

This sequence joins TRBV5-5 and TRBJ2-5, with no clear D. Trimming cost V 3 bases and J 2 bases, with 8 bases left between them. This CDR3 comprises 13 residues. Germline V CDR1 and CDR2: SGHKS, YYEKEE (reference sequence). The CDR3 reads CASSSTFQETQYF. The DNA of the CDR3 is TGTGCCAGCAGCTCCACATTTCAAGAGACCCAGTACTTC.

The chain links TRBV6-1 to TRBJ2-1; 8 bases are a match to TRBD2. CDR1 is MNHNS, CDR2 SASEGT, per germline. V shed 0 bases, J shed 14 bases, and the junction held 9 bases outside the gene matches. The CDR3 consists of 14 residues. CDR3 in amino acids: CASSEARREGTKFF. The DNA of the CDR3 is TGTGCCAGCAGTGAAGCGCGCCGGGAGGGTACCAAGTTCTTC.

The rearrangement joins TRBV5-1 to TRBJ1-4; no firm D call. V shed 0 bases and J shed 4 bases, with 13 bases lying between them. The germline V gene encodes CDR1 SGHRS and CDR2 YFSETQ. The CDR3 consists of 16 residues. CDR3 nucleotides: TGCGCCAGCAGCTTGGAGGCAAGTACCTATAATGAAAAACTGTTTTTT. Protein sequence: CASSLEASTYNEKLFF.

The V call is TRBV25-1, the J call TRBJ2-7; tentatively, D is TRBD2 (6 bases). The length of the CDR3 is 13 residues. The ends were cut back, 1 base at V and 3 bases at J, with 7 bases in the middle. Germline V CDR1 and CDR2: MGHDK, SYGVNS. The CDR3 loop reads CASSEWRDYEQYF. The CDR3 DNA reads as TGTGCCAGCAGTGAATGGAGGGACTACGAGCAGTACTTC.

The chain is built from TRBV6-6 and TRBJ1-1; the match to TRBD1 covers 8 bases. Germline trimming cut 2 bases from V and 4 bases from J; bases unmatched to any gene: 9. Germline values: CDR1 MNHNY, CDR2 SVGAGI (reference sequence). The CDR3 spans 16 residues. For the CDR3, the DNA is TGTGCCAGCAGTTACGGACAGGGCCTCACCGTCACTGAAGCTTTCTTT. It codes for CASSYGQGLTVTEAFF.

V and J are TRBV18 and TRBJ1-2, with TRBD1 matching over 7 bases. Trimming removed 1 base from V and 7 bases from J; junction bases left unmatched: 3. Per germline, CDR1 KGHSH and CDR2 LQKENI. The CDR3 sequence is 13 residues long. The CDR3 is CASSPRPGGGYTF. The CDR3 bases are TGTGCCAGCTCACCACGGCCAGGGGGTGGCTACACCTTC.

This clone has just one count. The sample holds other DNA sequences that translate to the same CDR3. V usage is TRBV28 and J usage is TRBJ2-7; possibly TRBD2 for D (5 bases). The CDR3 runs 14 residues. Germline CDR1 MDHEN, CDR2 SYDVKM. The V end lost 2 bases, the J end lost 0 bases, and 8 bases lay between the germline ends. Written as DNA, the CDR3 is TGTGCCAGCAGTTTACCGGGGAGCTCCTACGAGCAGTACTTC. Amino acids: CASSLPGSSYEQYF. The full variable domain, its missing parts supplied by reference TRBV28 and TRBJ2-7, is DVKVTQSSRYLVKRTGEKVFLECVQDMDHENMFWYRQDPGLGLRLIYFSYDVKMKEKGDIPEGYSVSREKKERFSLILESASTNQTSMYLCASSLPGSSYEQYFGPGTRLTVT.

V is TRBV29-1 and J is TRBJ1-1; no firm D call. In germline, CDR1 is SQVTM, CDR2 ANQGSEA. Deletions cut 1 base from V and 7 bases from J, with 16 bases between. The CDR3 contains 14 residues. Written as DNA, the CDR3 is TGCAGCGTTGAAGTACTAGCTGTGGGTATTGAAGCTTTCTTT. Translated, it gives CSVEVLAVGIEAFF.

The chain recombines TRBV28 with TRBJ1-5; 8 bases map to TRBD1. V was clipped by 6 bases and J by 3 bases; unmatched bases: 4. The CDR3 extends over 14 amino acids. The germline V gene encodes CDR1 MDHEN and CDR2 SYDVKM. CDR3 nucleotides: TGTGCCAGCAGCCGACAGGGGCCCAATCAGCCCCAGCATTTT. It codes for CASSRQGPNQPQHF.

The chain has TRBV6-6 and TRBJ1-2; TRBD1 matches at 9 bases. CDR1 is MNHNY and CDR2 is SVGAGI in the germline V gene (reference sequence). The CDR3 spans 16 residues. V dropped 2 bases and J dropped 8; count of bases not matched to a gene: 12. Here the CDR3 DNA reads TGTGCCAGCAGTTACCCGGGACAGGGCCGGGCGCAAGGCTACACCTTC. The encoded protein is CASSYPGQGRAQGYTF.

The chain combines TRBV5-1 with TRBJ1-2; D remains ambiguous. Germline values: CDR1 SGHRS, CDR2 YFSETQ. This CDR3 is built from 12 residues. Trimming took 0 bases from V and 10 from J, leaving 10 bases between them. This CDR3 reads CASSLDVGPYTF. The CDR3 DNA sequence: TGCGCCAGCAGCTTGGACGTTGGTCCCTACACCTTC.

The V call is TRBV7-8, the J call TRBJ2-7; D possibly matches TRBD1 or TRBD2 (5 bases each). Trimming left V 2 bases short and J 5 bases short, with 25 bases between. The CDR3 is made up of 18 amino acids. Germline assignment: CDR1 SGHVS and CDR2 FQNEAQ. Written as DNA, the CDR3 is TGTGCCAGCAGCTTAATGGCATTCGGGGCGTCAAATGGAAACGAGCAGTACTTC. Translation gives CASSLMAFGASNGNEQYF.

The V call is TRBV5-1, the J call TRBJ1-2; D ambiguous. Between the trimmed V and J ends, which lost 0 bases and 8 bases, there was a span of 11 bases. Germline V gene data show CDR1 as SGHRS and CDR2 as YFSETQ. This CDR3 has 13 residues. In DNA form, the CDR3 reads TGCGCCAGCAGCTTGGGGTCACCTGCGGGCTACACCTTC. Protein: CASSLGSPAGYTF.

V usage is TRBV5-1 and J usage is TRBJ1-1; TRBD1 might be the D (5 bases). Germline V gene sequence: CDR1 SGHRS, CDR2 YFSETQ. There are 15 residues in the CDR3. V was pared by 6 bases and J by 4 bases, with 19 bases between. In nucleotides, the CDR3 is TGCGCCAGCACCCGAGGCGGGGGTCTGGCCACTGAAGCTTTCTTT. This encodes CASTRGGGLATEAFF.

The V gene is TRBV5-1, the J gene TRBJ2-2, with D possibly matching TRBD1 (5 bases). Germline assignment: CDR1 SGHRS and CDR2 YFSETQ. Trimming cost V 4 bases and J 0 bases, with 19 bases left between them. The CDR3 extends over 18 amino acids. The CDR3 region is CASSPQDMFTANTGELFF. CDR3 coding DNA: TGCGCCAGCAGCCCTCAGGACATGTTTACGGCGAACACCGGGGAGCTGTTTTTT.

The chain combines TRBV20-1 with TRBJ2-5, with 8 bases matching TRBD1. There are 11 residues in the CDR3. V dropped 6 bases and J dropped 9; count of bases not matched to a gene: 6. Germline CDR1 is DFQATT and CDR2 is SNEGSKA (reference sequence). The CDR3 spells CSAGQGSSQYF. Here the CDR3 DNA reads TGCAGTGCCGGACAGGGTTCTTCCCAGTACTTC.

V is TRBV5-1 and J is TRBJ2-1; 9 nucleotides match TRBD2. Germline CDR1 is SGHRS and CDR2 is YFSETQ. The CDR3 has 17 residues. J gave up 5 bases and V 3 bases, and 12 bases lay outside the gene matches. This CDR3 reads CASSYRGGGRDNNEQFF. The CDR3 DNA is TGCGCCAGCAGCTACAGAGGGGGCGGGAGGGATAACAATGAGCAGTTCTTC.